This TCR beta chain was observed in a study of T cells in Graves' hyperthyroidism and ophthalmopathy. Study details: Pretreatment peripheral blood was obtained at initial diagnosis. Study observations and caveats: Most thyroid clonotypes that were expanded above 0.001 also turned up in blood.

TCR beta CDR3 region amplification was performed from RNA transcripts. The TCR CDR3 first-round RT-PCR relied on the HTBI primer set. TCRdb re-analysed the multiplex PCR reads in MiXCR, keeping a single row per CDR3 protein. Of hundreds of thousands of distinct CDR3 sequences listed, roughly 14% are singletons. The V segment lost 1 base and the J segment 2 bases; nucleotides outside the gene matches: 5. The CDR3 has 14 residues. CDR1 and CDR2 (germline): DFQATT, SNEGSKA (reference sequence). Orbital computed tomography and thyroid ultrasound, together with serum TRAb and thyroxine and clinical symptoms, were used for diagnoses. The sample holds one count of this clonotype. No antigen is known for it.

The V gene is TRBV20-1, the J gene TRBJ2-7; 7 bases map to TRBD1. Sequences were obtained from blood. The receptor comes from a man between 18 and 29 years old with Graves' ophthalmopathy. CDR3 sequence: CSARAGTATYEQYF. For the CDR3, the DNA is TGCAGTGCTAGAGCCGGGACAGCGACCTACGAGCAGTACTTC.